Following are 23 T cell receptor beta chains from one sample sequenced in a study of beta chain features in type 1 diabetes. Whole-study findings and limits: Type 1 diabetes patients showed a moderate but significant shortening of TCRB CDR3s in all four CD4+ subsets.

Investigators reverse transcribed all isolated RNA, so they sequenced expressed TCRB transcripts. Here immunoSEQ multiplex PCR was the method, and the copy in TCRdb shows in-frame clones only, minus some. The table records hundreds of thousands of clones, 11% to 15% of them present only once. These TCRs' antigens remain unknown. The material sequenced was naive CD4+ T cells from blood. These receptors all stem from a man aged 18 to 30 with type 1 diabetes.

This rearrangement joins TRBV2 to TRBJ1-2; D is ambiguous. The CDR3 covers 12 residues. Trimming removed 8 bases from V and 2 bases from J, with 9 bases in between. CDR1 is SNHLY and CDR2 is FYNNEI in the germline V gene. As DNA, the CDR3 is TGTGCCAGCGGAAGACACAACTATGGCTACACCTTC. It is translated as CASGRHNYGYTF.

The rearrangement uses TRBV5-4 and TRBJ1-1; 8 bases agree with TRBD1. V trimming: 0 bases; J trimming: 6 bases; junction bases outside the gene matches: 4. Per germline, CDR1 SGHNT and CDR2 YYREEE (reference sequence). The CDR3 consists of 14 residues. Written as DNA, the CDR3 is TGTGCCAGCAGCTTGGAAAACAGGGGGGCTGAAGCTTTCTTT. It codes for CASSLENRGAEAFF.

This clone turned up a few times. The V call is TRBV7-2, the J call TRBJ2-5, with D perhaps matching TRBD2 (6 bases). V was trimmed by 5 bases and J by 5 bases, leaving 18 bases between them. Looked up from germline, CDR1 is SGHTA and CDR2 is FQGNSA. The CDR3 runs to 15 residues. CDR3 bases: TGTGCCAGCAGCCCGACCCCGCTAGCGACGGAGACCCAGTACTTC. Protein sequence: CASSPTPLATETQYF. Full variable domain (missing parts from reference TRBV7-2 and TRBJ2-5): GAGVSQSPSNKVTEKGKDVELRCDPISGHTALYWYRQSLGQGLEFLIYFQGNSAPDKSGLPSDRFSAERTGGSVSTLTIQRTQQEDSAVYLCASSPTPLATETQYFGPGTRLLVL.

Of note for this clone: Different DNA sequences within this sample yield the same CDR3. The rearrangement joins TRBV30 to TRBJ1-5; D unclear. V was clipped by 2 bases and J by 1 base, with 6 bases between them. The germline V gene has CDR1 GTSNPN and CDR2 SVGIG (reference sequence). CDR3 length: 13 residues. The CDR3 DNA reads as TGTGCCTGGAGTCGTCGGAGCAATCAGCCCCAGCATTTT. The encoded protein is CAWSRRSNQPQHF.

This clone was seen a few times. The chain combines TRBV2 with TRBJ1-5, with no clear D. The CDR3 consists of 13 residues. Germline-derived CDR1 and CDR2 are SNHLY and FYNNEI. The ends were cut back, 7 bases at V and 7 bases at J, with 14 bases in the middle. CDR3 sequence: CASKAELGQPQHF. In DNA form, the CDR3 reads TGTGCCAGCAAGGCAGAGCTAGGACAGCCCCAGCATTTT.

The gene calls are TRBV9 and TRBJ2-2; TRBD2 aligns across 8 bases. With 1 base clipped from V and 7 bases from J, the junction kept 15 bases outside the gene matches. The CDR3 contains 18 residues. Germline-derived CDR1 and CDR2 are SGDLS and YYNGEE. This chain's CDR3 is CASSVNSAAGGISGELFF. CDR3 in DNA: TGTGCCAGCAGCGTAAATTCTGCTGCGGGAGGAATAAGCGGGGAGCTGTTTTTT.

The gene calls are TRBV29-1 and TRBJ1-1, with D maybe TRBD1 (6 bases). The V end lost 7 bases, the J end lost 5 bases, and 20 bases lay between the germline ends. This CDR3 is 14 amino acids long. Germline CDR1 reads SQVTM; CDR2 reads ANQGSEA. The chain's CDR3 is CSAGRGRGGTEAFF. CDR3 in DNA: TGCAGCGCCGGCCGGGGCAGGGGAGGGACTGAAGCTTTCTTT.

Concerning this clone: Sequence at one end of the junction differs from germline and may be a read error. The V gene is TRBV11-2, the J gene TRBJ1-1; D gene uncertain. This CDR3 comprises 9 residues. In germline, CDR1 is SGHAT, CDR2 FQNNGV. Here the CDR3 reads CRRNTEAFF. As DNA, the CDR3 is TGCCGGAGGAACACTGAAGCTTTCTTT.

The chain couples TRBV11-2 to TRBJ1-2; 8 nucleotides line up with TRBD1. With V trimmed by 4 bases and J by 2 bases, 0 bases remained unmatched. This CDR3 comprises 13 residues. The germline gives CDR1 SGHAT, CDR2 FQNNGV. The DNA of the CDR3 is TGTGCCAGCAGCTGGGACAGGAACTATGGCTACACCTTC. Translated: CASSWDRNYGYTF.

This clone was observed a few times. The CDR3: CATDRVWIVGETQYF. In nucleotides, the CDR3 is TGTGCCACCGACCGGGTATGGATTGTAGGGGAGACCCAGTACTTC. V is TRBV28 and J is TRBJ2-5; no definite D call. Germline assignment: CDR1 MDHEN and CDR2 SYDVKM. With 10 bases removed from V and 5 bases from J, the gap between germline ends came to 23 bases. The CDR3 extends over 15 amino acids.

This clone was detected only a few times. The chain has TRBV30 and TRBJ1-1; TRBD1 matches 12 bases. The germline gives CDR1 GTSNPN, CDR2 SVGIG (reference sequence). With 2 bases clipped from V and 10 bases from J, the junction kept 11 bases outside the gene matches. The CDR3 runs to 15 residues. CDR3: CAWSLPGTGGGRAFF. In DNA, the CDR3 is TGTGCCTGGAGTTTGCCCGGGACAGGGGGCGGAAGAGCTTTCTTT.

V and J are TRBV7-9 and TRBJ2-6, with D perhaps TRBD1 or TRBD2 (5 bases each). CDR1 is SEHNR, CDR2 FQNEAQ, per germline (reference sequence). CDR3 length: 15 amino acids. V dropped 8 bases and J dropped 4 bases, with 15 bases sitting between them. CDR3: CASLILGEGANVLTF. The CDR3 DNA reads TGTGCCAGCCTAATACTGGGGGAAGGGGCCAACGTCCTGACTTTC.

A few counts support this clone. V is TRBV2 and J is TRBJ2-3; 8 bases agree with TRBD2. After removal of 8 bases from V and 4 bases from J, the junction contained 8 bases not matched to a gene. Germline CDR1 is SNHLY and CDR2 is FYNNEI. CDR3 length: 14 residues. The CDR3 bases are TGTGCCAGCCTCATCGGGAGGGCGGCAGATACGCAGTATTTT. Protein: CASLIGRAADTQYF.

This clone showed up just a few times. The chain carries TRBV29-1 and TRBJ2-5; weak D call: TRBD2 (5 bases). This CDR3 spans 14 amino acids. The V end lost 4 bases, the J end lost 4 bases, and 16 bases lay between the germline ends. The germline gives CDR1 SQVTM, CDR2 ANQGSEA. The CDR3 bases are TGCAGCGTTGGAGGGTTCGGCCGAGGAGAGACCCAGTACTTC. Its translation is CSVGGFGRGETQYF.

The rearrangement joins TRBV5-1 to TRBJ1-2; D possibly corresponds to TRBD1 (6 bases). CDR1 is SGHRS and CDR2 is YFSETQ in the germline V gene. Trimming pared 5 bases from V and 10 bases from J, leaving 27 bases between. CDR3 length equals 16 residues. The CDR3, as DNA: TGCGCCAGCAGTCTCTTCCCCACACAGGGCCTTGGCATCTACACCTTC. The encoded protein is CASSLFPTQGLGIYTF.

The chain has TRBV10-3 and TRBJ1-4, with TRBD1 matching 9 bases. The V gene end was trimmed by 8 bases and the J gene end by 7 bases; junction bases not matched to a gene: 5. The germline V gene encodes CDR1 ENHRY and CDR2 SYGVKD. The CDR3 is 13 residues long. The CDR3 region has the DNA TGTGCCATCTTCGACAGGGGGAGTGAAAAACTGTTTTTT. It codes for CAIFDRGSEKLFF.

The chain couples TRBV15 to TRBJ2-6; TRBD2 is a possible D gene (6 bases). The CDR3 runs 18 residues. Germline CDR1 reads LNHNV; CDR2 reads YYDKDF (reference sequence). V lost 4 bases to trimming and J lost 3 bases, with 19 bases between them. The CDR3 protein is CATSKTRSTAYGANVLTF. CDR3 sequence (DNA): TGTGCCACCAGCAAGACTAGATCCACAGCTTATGGGGCCAACGTCCTGACTTTC.

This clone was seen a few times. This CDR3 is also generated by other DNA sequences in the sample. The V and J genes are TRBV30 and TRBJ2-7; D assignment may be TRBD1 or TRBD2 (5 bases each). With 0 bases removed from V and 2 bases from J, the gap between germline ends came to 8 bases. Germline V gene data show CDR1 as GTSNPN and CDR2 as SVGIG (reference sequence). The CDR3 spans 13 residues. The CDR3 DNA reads TGTGCCTGGAGTGTTTTGGGGGCCTACGAGCAGTACTTC. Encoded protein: CAWSVLGAYEQYF.

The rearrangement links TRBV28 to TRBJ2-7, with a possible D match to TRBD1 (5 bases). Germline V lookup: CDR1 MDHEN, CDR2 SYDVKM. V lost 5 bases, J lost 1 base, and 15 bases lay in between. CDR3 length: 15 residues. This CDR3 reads CASSGTGSPSYEQYF. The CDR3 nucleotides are TGTGCCAGCAGTGGTACAGGATCACCTTCCTACGAGCAGTACTTC.

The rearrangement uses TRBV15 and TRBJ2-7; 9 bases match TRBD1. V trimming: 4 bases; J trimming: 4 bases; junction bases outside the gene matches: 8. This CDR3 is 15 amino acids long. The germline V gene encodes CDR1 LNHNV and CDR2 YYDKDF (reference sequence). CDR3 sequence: CATSKGQGRFYEQYF. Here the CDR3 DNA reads TGTGCCACCAGCAAAGGACAGGGGAGATTTTACGAGCAGTACTTC.

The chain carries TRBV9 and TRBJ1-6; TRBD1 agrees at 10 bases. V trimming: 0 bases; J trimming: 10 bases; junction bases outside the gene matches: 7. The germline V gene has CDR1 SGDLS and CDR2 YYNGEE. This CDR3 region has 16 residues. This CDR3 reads CASSVEGQGLGSPLHF. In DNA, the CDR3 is TGTGCCAGCAGCGTAGAGGGACAGGGGCTTGGATCACCCCTCCACTTT.

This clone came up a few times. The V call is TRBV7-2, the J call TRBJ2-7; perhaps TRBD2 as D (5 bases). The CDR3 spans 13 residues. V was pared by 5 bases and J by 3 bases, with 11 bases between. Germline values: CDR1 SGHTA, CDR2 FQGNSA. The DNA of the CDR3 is TGTGCCAGCAGCCCTTACACTAGCTACGAGCAGTACTTC. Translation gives CASSPYTSYEQYF. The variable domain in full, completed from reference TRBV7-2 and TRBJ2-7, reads GAGVSQSPSNKVTEKGKDVELRCDPISGHTALYWYRQSLGQGLEFLIYFQGNSAPDKSGLPSDRFSAERTGGSVSTLTIQRTQQEDSAVYLCASSPYTSYEQYFGPGTRLTVT.

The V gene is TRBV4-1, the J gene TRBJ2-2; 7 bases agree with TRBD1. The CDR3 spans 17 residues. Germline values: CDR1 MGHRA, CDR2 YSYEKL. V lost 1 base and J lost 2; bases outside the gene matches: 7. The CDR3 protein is CASSQVHRDRNTGELFF. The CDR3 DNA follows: TGCGCCAGCAGCCAAGTTCACCGGGACAGAAACACCGGGGAGCTGTTTTTT.